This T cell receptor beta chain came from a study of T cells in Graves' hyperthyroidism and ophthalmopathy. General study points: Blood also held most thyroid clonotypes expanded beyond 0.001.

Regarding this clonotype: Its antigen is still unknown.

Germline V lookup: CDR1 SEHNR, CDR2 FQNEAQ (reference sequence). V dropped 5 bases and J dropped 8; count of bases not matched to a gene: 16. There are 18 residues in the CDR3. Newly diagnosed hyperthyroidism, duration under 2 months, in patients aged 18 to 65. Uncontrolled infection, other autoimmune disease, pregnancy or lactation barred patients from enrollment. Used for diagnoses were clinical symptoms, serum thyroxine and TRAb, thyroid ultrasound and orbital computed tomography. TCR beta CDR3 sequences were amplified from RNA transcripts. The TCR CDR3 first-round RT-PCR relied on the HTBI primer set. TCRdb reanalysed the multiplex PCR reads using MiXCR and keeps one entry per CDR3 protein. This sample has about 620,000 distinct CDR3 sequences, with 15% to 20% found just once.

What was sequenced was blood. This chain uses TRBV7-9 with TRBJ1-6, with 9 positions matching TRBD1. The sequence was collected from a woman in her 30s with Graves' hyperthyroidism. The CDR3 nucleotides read TGTGCCAGCAGCAAACTTACGACAGGGGGGTCTCTGGATTCACCCCTCCACTTT. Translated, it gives CASSKLTTGGSLDSPLHF.